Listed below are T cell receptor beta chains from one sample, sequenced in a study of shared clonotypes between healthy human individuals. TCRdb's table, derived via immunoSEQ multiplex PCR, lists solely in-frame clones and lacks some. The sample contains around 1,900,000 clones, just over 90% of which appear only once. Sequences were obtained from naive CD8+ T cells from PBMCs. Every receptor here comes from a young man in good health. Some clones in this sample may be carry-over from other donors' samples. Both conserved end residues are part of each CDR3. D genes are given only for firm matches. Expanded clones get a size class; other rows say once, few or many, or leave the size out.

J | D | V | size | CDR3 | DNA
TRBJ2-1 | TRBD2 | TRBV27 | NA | CASSGFAGGHNEQFF | TGTGCCAGCTCCGGGTTTGCGGGAGGCCACAATGAGCAGTTCTTC
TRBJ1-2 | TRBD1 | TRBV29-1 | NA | CSVAGTGGFGYTF | TGCAGCGTGGCCGGGACAGGGGGCTTTGGCTACACCTTC
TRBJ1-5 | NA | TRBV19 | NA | CASNDWDQPQHF | TGTGCCAGTAACGACTGGGACCAGCCCCAGCATTTT
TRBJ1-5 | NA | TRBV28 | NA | CASSLSKSRVEPQHF | TGTGCCAGCAGTTTATCTAAGTCCCGTGTTGAGCCCCAGCATTTT
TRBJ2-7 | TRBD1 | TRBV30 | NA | CAWSPGRGIDEQYF | TGTGCCTGGAGTCCCGGCAGGGGGATCGACGAGCAGTACTTC
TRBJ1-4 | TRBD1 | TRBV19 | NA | CASSWTGEATNEKLFF | TGTGCCAGTAGTTGGACAGGGGAGGCAACTAATGAAAAACTGTTTTTT
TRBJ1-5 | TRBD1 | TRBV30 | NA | CAWSVDRVQPQHF | TGTGCCTGGAGTGTTGACAGGGTCCAGCCCCAGCATTTT
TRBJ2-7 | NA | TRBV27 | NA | CASSFSGESYEQYF | TGTGCCAGCAGTTTTTCCGGTGAATCCTACGAGCAGTACTTC
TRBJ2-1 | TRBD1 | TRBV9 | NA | CASSTGQNNEQFF | TGTGCCAGCAGCACGGGACAGAACAATGAGCAGTTCTTC
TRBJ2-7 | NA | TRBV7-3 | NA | CASSAVGDSTAGEQYF | TGTGCCAGCAGCGCCGTGGGGGACTCGACCGCTGGTGAGCAGTACTTC
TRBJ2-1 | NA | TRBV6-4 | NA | CASSDEEYNEQFF | TGTGCCAGCAGTGACGAGGAATACAATGAGCAGTTCTTC
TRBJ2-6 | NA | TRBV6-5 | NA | CASSSDISGANVLTF | TGTGCCAGCAGTAGCGACATTTCTGGGGCCAACGTCCTGACTTTC
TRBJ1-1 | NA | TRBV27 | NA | CASSLYPGAFNTEAFF | TGTGCCAGCAGTTTATACCCCGGGGCATTCAACACTGAAGCTTTCTTT
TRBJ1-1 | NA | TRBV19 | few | CASNNLGDEAFF | TGTGCCAGTAACAATCTGGGGGACGAAGCTTTCTTT
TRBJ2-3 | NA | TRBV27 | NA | CASRTTDTQYF | TGTGCCAGCAGAACTACAGATACGCAGTATTTT
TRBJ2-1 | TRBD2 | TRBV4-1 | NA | CASSQLGLAGVGPNEQFF | TGCGCCAGCAGCCAACTGGGACTAGCGGGAGTTGGTCCTAATGAGCAGTTCTTC
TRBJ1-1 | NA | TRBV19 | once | CASSPGVTEAFF | TGTGCCAGTAGCCCAGGGGTGACTGAAGCTTTCTTT
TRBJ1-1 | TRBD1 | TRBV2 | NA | CASQKPDRGQVGAFF | TGTGCCAGCCAAAAACCGGACAGGGGGCAAGTGGGGGCTTTCTTT
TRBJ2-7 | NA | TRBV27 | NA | CASSFALQGYEQYF | TGTGCCAGCAGTTTTGCATTACAGGGCTACGAGCAGTACTTC
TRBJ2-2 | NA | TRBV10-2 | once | CASRDTSPGELFF | TGCGCCAGCAGGGACACCTCCCCCGGGGAGCTGTTTTTT
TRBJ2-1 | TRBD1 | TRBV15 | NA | CATSTTGARGINEQFF | TGTGCCACCAGCACTACAGGGGCCCGGGGTATCAATGAGCAGTTCTTC
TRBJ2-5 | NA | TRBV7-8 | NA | CASSLESGVVETQYF | TGTGCCAGCAGCTTAGAATCGGGGGTGGTGGAGACCCAGTACTTC
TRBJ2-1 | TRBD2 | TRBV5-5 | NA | CASSWLAGGTYNEQFF | TGTGCCAGCAGCTGGTTAGCGGGAGGCACCTACAATGAGCAGTTCTTC
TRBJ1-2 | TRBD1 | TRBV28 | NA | CASSLYGQGGLTGYTF | TGTGCCAGCAGTTTATACGGACAGGGGGGATTGACCGGCTACACCTTC
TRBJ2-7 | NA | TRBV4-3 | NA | CASSQGMSGEQYF | TGCGCCAGCAGCCAAGGAATGTCCGGGGAACAGTACTTC
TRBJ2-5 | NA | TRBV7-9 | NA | CASSSDIEETQYF | TGTGCCAGCAGCTCGGACATAGAAGAGACCCAGTACTTC
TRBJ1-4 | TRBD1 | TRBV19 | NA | CASSMSDRVNEKLFF | TGTGCCAGTAGTATGTCTGACAGGGTAAATGAAAAACTGTTTTTT
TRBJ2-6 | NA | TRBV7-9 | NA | CASSLEAPDLSGANVLTF | TGTGCCAGCAGCTTAGAAGCCCCAGACCTGAGTGGGGCCAACGTCCTGACTTTC
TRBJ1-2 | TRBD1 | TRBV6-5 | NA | CASSWAGGVNGYTF | TGTGCCAGCAGTTGGGCAGGGGGCGTGAATGGCTACACCTTC
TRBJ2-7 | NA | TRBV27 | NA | CASSLLGGQYEQYF | TGTGCCAGCAGCCTCCTCGGGGGACAATACGAGCAGTACTTC
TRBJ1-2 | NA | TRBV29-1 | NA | CSVPAGSILYGYTF | TGCAGCGTTCCGGCGGGCAGCATACTTTATGGCTACACCTTC
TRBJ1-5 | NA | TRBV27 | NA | CASSLVGMSNQPQHF | TGTGCCAGCAGTTTAGTGGGAATGTCCAATCAGCCCCAGCATTTT
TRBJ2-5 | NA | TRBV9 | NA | CASNVGAGGETQYF | TGTGCCAGCAATGTGGGGGCCGGTGGAGAGACCCAGTACTTC
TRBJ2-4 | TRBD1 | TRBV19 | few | CASSMRGHIQYF | TGTGCCAGTAGTATGAGGGGGCACATTCAGTACTTC
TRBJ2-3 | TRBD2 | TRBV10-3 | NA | CAISAGTSGLDTQYF | TGTGCCATCAGCGCCGGGACTAGCGGGCTAGATACGCAGTATTTT
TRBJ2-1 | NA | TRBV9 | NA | CASSVAGGVAYNEQFF | TGTGCCAGCAGCGTAGCCGGCGGGGTGGCCTACAATGAGCAGTTCTTC
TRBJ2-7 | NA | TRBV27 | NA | CASSLGPRGAEQYF | TGTGCCAGCAGTTTAGGGCCTCGGGGAGCCGAGCAGTACTTC
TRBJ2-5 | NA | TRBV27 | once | CASSLSWGSLAVETQYF | TGTGCCAGCAGTTTATCTTGGGGGAGTCTGGCGGTGGAGACCCAGTACTTC
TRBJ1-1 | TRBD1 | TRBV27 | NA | CASSLRQGAGTEAFF | TGTGCCAGCAGTTTACGACAGGGGGCTGGCACTGAAGCTTTCTTT
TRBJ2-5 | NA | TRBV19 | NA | CASSMWAQETQYF | TGTGCCAGTAGTATGTGGGCCCAAGAGACCCAGTACTTC
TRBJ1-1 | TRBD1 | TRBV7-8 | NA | CASSTPTRGIYTEAFF | TGTGCCAGCAGCACACCCACCAGGGGGATCTACACTGAAGCTTTCTTT
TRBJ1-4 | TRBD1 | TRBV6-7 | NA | CASSPRTGEEKLFF | TGTGCCAGCAGTCCCCGGACAGGGGAGGAAAAACTGTTTTTT
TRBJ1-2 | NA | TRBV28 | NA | CASSLSGDGANYGYTF | TGTGCCAGCAGTTTAAGTGGGGACGGGGCTAACTATGGCTACACCTTC
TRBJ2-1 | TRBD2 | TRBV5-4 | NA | CASTKMASGNLNEQFF | TGTGCCAGCACCAAAATGGCTAGCGGGAACCTCAATGAGCAGTTCTTC
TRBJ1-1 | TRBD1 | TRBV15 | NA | CATSRDRGRSTEAFF | TGTGCCACCAGCAGAGACAGGGGGAGGTCGACTGAAGCTTTCTTT
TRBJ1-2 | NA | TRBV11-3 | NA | CASSLVGTPVYGYTF | TGTGCCAGCAGCTTAGTGGGGACACCAGTCTATGGCTACACCTTC